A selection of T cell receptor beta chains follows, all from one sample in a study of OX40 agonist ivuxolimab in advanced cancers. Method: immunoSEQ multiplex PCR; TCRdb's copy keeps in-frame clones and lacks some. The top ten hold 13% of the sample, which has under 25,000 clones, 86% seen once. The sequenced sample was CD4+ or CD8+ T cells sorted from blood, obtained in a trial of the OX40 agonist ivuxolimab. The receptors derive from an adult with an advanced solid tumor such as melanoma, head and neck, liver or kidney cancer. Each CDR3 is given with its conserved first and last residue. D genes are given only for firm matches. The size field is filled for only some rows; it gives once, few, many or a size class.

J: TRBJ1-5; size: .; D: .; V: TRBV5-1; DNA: TGCGCCAGCAGCCCCCAAGGGAGGGACAACGATCAGCCCCAGCATTTT; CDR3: CASSPQGRDNDQPQHF
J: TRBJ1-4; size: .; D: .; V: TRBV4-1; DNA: TGCGCCAGCAGCCAAGATCAGGCAGCAACTAATGAAAAACTGTTTTTT; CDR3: CASSQDQAATNEKLFF
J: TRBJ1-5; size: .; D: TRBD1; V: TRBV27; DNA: TGTGCCAGCAGTGCCTGGGACAGTCATAGCAATCAGCCCCAGCATTTT; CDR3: CASSAWDSHSNQPQHF
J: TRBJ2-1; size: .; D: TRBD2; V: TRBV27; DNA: TGTGCCAGCAATCTAGTCGGGACTAGCGTGAATGAGCAGTTCTTC; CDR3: CASNLVGTSVNEQFF
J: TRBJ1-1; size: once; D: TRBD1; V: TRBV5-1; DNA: TGCGCCAGCAGTTCTAGGACAGGGCAAGTGAACACTGAAGCTTTCTTT; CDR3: CASSSRTGQVNTEAFF
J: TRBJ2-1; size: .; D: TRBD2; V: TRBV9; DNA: TGTGCCAGCAGCCCCCGAAGGGCGGGAGTTCATGAGCAGTTCTTC; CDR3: CASSPRRAGVHEQFF
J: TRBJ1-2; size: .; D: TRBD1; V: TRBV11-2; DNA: TGTGCCAGCAGCACCCACAGGGGTGACGGCTACACCTTC; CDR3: CASSTHRGDGYTF
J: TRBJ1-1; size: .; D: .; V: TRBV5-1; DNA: TGCGCCAGCAGCACAGGTTGGGACACTGAAGCTTTCTTT; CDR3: CASSTGWDTEAFF
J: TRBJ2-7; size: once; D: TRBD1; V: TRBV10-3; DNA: TGTGCCATCAGTGCCCGCCAGGGGGCCTACGAGCAGTACTTC; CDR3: CAISARQGAYEQYF
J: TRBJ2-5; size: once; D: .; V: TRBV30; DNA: TGTGCCTGGAGTTCAGGGGTTGAGGAGACCCAGTACTTC; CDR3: CAWSSGVEETQYF
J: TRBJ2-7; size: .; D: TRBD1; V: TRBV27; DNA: TGTGCCAGCAGTGCCGGGACAGGGAGACTCGAGCAGTACTTC; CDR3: CASSAGTGRLEQYF
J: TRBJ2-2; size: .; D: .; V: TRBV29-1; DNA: TGCAGCACAGGGGGGGGGACCGGGGAGCTGTTTTTT; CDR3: CSTGGGTGELFF
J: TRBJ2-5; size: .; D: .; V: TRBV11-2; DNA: TGTGCCAGCAGCTTAGTTTTGGGCTTGAAAGAGACCCAGTACTTC; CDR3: CASSLVLGLKETQYF
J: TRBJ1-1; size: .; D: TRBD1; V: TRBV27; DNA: TGTGCCAGCAGACAAGGGCAGGGGGCGGGAACTGAAGCTTTCTTT; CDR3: CASRQGQGAGTEAFF
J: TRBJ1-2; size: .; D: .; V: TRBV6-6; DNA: TGTGCCAGCAGTCCCCTGGCAGGCGATGGCTACACCTTC; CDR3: CASSPLAGDGYTF
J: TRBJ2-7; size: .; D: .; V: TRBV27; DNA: TGTGCCAGCAGTTACAATTCCTACGAGCAGTACTTC; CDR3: CASSYNSYEQYF
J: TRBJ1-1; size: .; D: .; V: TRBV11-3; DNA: TGTGCCAGCAGCTCGGCTCCGAACACTGAAGCTTTCTTT; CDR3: CASSSAPNTEAFF
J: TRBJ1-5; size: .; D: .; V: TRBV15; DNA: TGTGCCACCAGCAGAGGGGGGCAACGGCAGCCCCAGCATTTT; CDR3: CATSRGGQRQPQHF
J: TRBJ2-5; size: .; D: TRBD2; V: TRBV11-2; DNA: TGTGCCAGCAGCCCGGGCTGGGGACTAGTAGGAGAGACCCAGTACTTC; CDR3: CASSPGWGLVGETQYF
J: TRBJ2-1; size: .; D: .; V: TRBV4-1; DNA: TGCGCCAGCAGCCAAGGGGCCTCTCGCCTGCACAATGAGCAGTTCTTC; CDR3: CASSQGASRLHNEQFF
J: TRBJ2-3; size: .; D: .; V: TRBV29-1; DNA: TGCAGCGTGGACCGTTCCAATACGCAGTATTTT; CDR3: CSVDRSNTQYF
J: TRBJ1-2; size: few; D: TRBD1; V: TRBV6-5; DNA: TGTGCCAGCAGCTTTACGAGGACAGGGGGCTATGGCTACACCTTC; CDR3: CASSFTRTGGYGYTF